One T cell receptor beta chain is described in this entry. No antigen is known for it. No much larger clone exists at a distance of one base, and base qualities are not known. RNA was extracted with the RNeasy kit and 0.5 to 1 ug was reverse transcribed using random hexamers. The immunoSEQ multiplex PCR assay, covering 54 Vbeta and 13 Jbeta segments, was used to amplify TCR beta CDR3 regions. Bias from PCR amplification was corrected by using a synthetic template baseline for primer optimization and for computational correction. On the study's bioinformatics: Reads were annotated to V, D and J genes per IMGT and analyzed with immunoSEQ Analyzer, keeping only productive sequences. Clonality was computed as one minus Shannon entropy normalized by log2 of the number of productive unique sequences. For each patient and control, public and private clones were evaluated among the 100 most prevalent clones. A clone was defined as Susac-specific if it was absent from the healthy and MS cohorts, from around 960 published viral clones and from other ImmuneACCESS disease sequences. The raw public reads went through TCRdb reprocessing: fastp at Q25, MiXCR clone calling, in-frame beta chains kept. Merged by CDR3 protein, the rows form single entries marked with the most common genes and DNA. These V and J calls are TCRdb output, not the study's own analysis. The sample includes 95,000 to 150,000 distinct CDR3 sequences, with roughly 94% observed a single time. Of the sample, 0.25% to 0.3% is held by the ten largest clones.

These data come from a study of CD8 T cells in Susac syndrome (dated by TCRdb to between 2018 and 2020). General notes on the study: Of the Susac syndrome patients who were sequenced, over five had clinically active disease and 8 or 9 were in clinical remission. At blood withdrawal, Susac syndrome patients were therapy-naive, treated with corticosteroids (with IVIg additionally given to some), or treated with IVIg alone. The study used repertoire sequencing to test whether antigen drove CD8+ T cell activation and differentiation in Susac syndrome. Clonality of the CD8+ T cell repertoire was compared between about a dozen healthy donors, approximately 14 Susac syndrome patients and 15 multiple sclerosis patients. What the study reported, not specific to this receptor: Looking at Susac-specific public clones, the researchers identified fewer than 20 in the total CD8+ repertoire and five in the CD8+ TEMRA repertoire. Clonal expansion was seen in Susac syndrome CD8+ repertoires, peaking in CD8+ TEMRA cells and being greater in clinically active patients than in remitting ones. The number of individuals in the TCR sequencing and HLA analysis was acknowledged as relatively small.

Peripheral blood CD8+ and CD4+ T cells from healthy donors, Susac syndrome patients and multiple sclerosis patients were profiled using high-throughput TCR beta sequencing. Recently defined diagnostic criteria for definite or probable disease were met by the Susac syndrome patients. Bulk CD8+ and CD4+ T cells were purified by magnetic negative isolation, whereas CD8+ TEMRA cells were enriched by FACS. Blood was collected in EDTA tubes and processed within 24 hours, with PBMCs isolated through density gradient centrifugation. PBMCs intended for TCR sequencing were cryopreserved in liquid nitrogen and thawed later in a water bath at 37 degrees C. The sorted or isolated CD4+, CD8+ and CD8+ TEMRA cells had a purity of 90% or higher. Relative to germline, V is missing 5 bases and J is missing 7 bases, with 23 bases of the junction outside any gene match. CDR1 and CDR2 (MNHNS, SASEGT) derive from the germline V gene. From the cysteine through the phenylalanine, the CDR3 covers 20 amino acids. The sequence is cut down to CDR3 DNA, 60 bases in frame from base 1.

Recombination linked TRBV6-1 to TRBJ2-3, with TRBD2 identical over 11 junction bases. This TCR derives from a human donor with Susac syndrome. Sequencing was carried out using CD8+ T cells from PBMCs. The nucleotide sequence is TGTGCCAGCAGTAGGCAACGACTAGCGGGGCGCCCCACGGCGGGCCATACGCAGTATTTT. Its protein reads: CASSRQRLAGRPTAGHTQYF.